Listed below are T cell receptor beta chains from one sample, sequenced in a study of T cell responses to AZD1222 COVID-19 vaccine. Clones were read by immunoSEQ multiplex PCR, and TCRdb kept only the in-frame ones, dropping some. In the table there are about 120,000 clones, approximately 90% of which are singletons. The sample was peripheral blood, taken on day 0 of AZD1222 vaccination. The receptors here all came from an adult in good health. CDR3s include the opening cysteine and the closing phenylalanine or tryptophan. A D gene is named only where the DNA matches it firmly.

TRBJ2-1,.,TRBV24-1,13,CATSAPPPAEQFF,TGTGCCACCAGTGCTCCCCCCCCCGCTGAGCAGTTCTTC
TRBJ1-2,.,TRBV30,12,CAWTNSNYGYTF,TGTGCCTGGACGAACTCCAACTATGGCTACACCTTC
TRBJ1-5,.,TRBV2,13,CASNREGGQPQHF,TGTGCCAGCAATCGGGAGGGAGGGCAGCCCCAGCATTTT
TRBJ2-7,.,TRBV28,13,CASKRLGPYEQYF,TGTGCCAGCAAACGACTAGGACCCTACGAGCAGTACTTC
TRBJ2-5,.,TRBV7-2,14,CASTASGYGETQYF,TGTGCCAGCACCGCGTCGGGGTATGGGGAGACCCAGTACTTC
TRBJ2-1,TRBD2,TRBV10-1,16,CASSVLAGALYNEQFF,TGCGCCAGCAGTGTGCTAGCGGGAGCCCTCTACAATGAGCAGTTCTTC
TRBJ1-4,.,TRBV19,13,CASSSRANEKLFF,TGTGCCAGTAGTTCCCGAGCTAATGAAAAACTGTTTTTT
TRBJ1-5,.,TRBV6-5,12,CASSPSNQPQHF,TGTGCCAGTTCCCCTAGCAATCAGCCCCAGCATTTT
TRBJ1-4,.,TRBV30,14,CAWSVLQFNEKLFF,TGTGCCTGGAGTGTACTACAGTTTAATGAAAAACTGTTTTTT
TRBJ2-1,.,TRBV19,15,CASRDSPSSYNEQFF,TGTGCCAGTAGGGACTCGCCCAGCTCCTACAATGAGCAGTTCTTC
TRBJ1-2,.,TRBV7-2,13,CASSLLNSYGYTF,TGTGCCAGCAGCTTGTTAAACAGCTATGGCTACACCTTC